This T cell receptor (beta chain) was retrieved from a study of blood T cell repertoires in COVID-19. As for the study in general: Specimens from acute and convalescent COVID-19 originated in the United States, Italy and Spain. In each case, the material was cDNA or gDNA derived from T cells, B-cell-depleted T cells, or PBMCs.

The CDR3 totals 14 residues. Germline lookup yields CDR1 LNHDA and CDR2 SQIVND (reference sequence). Trimming took off 3 bases at V and 2 bases at J, with 9 bases between the two ends. Only in-frame clones appear in the TCRdb table, and some are missing; sequencing was by immunoSEQ multiplex PCR. The sample shows 75,000 to 100,000 clones, less than 85% of them seen only once. The genes are TRBV19 and TRBJ2-3; D remains ambiguous. This TCR derives from a human donor in a cohort sampled during active COVID-19. Material: peripheral blood. CDR3 loop: CASSMLALTDTQYF. In DNA, the CDR3 is TGTGCCAGTAGTATGTTAGCTCTCACAGATACGCAGTATTTT.